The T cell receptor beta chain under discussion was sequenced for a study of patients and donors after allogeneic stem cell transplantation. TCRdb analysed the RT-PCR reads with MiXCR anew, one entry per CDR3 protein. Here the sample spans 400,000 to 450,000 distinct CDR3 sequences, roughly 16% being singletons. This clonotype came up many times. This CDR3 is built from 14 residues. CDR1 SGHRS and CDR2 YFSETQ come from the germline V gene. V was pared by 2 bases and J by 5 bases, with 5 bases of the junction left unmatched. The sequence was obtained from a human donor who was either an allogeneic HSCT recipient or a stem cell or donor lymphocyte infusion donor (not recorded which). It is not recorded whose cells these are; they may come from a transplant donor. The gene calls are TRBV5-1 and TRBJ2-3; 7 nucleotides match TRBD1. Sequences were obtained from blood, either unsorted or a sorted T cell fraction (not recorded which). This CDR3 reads CASSFAQGLDTQYF. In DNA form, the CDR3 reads TGCGCCAGCAGCTTCGCACAGGGGTTAGATACGCAGTATTTT.